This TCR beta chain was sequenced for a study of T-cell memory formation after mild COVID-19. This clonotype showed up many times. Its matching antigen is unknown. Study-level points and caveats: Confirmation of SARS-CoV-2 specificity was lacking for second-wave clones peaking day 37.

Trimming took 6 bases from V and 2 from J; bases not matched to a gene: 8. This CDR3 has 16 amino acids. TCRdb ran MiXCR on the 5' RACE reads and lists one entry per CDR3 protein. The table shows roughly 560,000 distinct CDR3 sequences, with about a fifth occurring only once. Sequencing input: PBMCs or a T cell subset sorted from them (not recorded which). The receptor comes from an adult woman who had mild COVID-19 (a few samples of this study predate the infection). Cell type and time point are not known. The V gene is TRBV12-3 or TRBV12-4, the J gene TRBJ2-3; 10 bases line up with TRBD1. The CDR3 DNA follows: TGTGCCAGCAGCCTCACCGGGACAGGGGTCACAGATACGCAGTATTTT. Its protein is CASSLTGTGVTDTQYF.